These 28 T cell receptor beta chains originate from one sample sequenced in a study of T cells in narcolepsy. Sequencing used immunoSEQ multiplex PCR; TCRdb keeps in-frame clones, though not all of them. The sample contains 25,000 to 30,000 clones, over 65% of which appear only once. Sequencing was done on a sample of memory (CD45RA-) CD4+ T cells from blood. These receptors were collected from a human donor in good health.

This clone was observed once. The CDR3 loop is CASSLYPEAAYEQYF. DNA of the CDR3: TGTGCCAGCAGTTTGTATCCAGAAGCCGCCTACGAGCAGTACTTC. This chain uses TRBV27 with TRBJ2-7, with D unclear. V was cut by 3 bases and J by 2 bases, with 14 bases left in between. From germline, CDR1 is MNHEY and CDR2 SMNVEV (reference sequence). The length of the CDR3 is 15 residues.

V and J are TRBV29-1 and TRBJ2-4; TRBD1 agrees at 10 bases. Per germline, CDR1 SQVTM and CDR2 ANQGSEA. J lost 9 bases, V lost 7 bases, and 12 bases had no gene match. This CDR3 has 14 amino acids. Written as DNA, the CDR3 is TGCAGCGGGACCCAGGGGACAGGGGACGGCATTCAGTACTTC. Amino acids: CSGTQGTGDGIQYF.

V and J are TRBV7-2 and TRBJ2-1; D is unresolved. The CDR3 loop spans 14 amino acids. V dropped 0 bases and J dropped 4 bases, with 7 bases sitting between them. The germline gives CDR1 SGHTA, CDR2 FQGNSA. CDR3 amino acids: CASSLAGKYNEQFF. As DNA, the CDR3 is TGTGCCAGCAGCTTAGCGGGGAAATACAATGAGCAGTTCTTC.

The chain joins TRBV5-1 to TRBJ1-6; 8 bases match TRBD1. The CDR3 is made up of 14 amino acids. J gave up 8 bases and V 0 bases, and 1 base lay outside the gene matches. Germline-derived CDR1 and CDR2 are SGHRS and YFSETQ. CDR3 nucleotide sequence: TGCGCCAGCAGCTTGGAGACAGGGGATTCACCCCTCCACTTT. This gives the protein CASSLETGDSPLHF.

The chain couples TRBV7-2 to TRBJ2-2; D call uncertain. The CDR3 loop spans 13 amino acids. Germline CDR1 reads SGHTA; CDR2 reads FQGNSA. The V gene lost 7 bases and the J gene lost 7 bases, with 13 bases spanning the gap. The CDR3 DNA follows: TGTGCCAGCACCCCCCGACTCGACGGGGAGCTGTTTTTT. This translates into CASTPRLDGELFF.

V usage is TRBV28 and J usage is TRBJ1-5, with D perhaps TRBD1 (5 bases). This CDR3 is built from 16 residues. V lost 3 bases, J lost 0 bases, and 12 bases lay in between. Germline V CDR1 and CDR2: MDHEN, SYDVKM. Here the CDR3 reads CASSLATGYSNQPQHF. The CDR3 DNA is TGTGCCAGCAGTTTGGCCACAGGCTATAGCAATCAGCCCCAGCATTTT.

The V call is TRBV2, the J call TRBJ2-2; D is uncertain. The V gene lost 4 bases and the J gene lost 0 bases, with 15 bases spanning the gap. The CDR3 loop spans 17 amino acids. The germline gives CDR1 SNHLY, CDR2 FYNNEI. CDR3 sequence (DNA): TGTGCCAGCAGTGGTTCCTCTGCTCATCCGAACACCGGGGAGCTGTTTTTT. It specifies CASSGSSAHPNTGELFF.

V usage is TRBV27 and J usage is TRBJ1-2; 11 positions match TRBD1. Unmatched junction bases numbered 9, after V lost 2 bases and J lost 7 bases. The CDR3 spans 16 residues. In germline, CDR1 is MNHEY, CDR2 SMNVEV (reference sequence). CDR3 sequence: CASSLPTPGTGGGYTF. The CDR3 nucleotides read TGTGCCAGCAGTTTACCGACCCCCGGGACAGGGGGTGGCTACACCTTC.

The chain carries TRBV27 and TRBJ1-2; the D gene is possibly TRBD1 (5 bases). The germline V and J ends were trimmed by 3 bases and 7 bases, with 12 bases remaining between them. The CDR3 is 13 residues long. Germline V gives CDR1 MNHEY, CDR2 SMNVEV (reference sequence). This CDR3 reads CASSFRDRGGYTF. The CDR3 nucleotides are TGTGCCAGCAGTTTTAGGGATAGGGGTGGCTACACCTTC.

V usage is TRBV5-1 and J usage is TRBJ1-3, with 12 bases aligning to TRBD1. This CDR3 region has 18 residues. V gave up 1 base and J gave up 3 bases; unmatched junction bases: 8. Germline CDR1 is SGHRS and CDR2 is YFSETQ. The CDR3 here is CASSLRAGQGARGNTIYF. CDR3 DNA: TGCGCCAGCAGCTTGCGGGCGGGACAGGGGGCGCGTGGAAACACCATATATTTT. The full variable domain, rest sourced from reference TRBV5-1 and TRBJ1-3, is KAGVTQTPRYLIKTRGQQVTLSCSPISGHRSVSWYQQTPGQGLQFLFEYFSETQRNKGNFPGRFSGRQFSNSRSEMNVSTLELGDSALYLCASSLRAGQGARGNTIYFGEGSWLTVV.

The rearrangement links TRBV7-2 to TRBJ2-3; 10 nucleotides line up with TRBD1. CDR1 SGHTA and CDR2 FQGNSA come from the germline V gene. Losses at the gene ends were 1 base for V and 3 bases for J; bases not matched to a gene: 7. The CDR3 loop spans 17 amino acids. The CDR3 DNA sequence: TGTGCCAGCAGCTTAGGATCTCCGGGACAGGGGACAGATACGCAGTATTTT. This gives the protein CASSLGSPGQGTDTQYF.

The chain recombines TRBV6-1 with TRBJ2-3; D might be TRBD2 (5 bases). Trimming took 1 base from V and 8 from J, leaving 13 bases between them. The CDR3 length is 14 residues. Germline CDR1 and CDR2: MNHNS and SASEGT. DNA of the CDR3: TGTGCCAGCAGTGAAGGGAGGATGGGGAGTACGCAGTATTTT. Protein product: CASSEGRMGSTQYF.

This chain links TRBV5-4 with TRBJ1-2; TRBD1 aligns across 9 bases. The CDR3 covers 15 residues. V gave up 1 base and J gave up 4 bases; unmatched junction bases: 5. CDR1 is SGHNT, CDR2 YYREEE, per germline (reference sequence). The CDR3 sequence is CASSLYTTGGYGYTF. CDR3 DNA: TGTGCCAGCAGCTTGTATACGACAGGGGGCTATGGCTACACCTTC.

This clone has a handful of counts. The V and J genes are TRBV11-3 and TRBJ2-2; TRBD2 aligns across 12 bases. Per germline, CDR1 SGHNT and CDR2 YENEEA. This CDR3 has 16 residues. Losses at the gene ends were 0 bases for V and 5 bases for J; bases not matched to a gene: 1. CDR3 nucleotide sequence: TGTGCCAGCAGCTTAGAGACTAGCGGGAGAACCGGGGAGCTGTTTTTT. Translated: CASSLETSGRTGELFF.

The CDR3: CASSLSGTAGNYGYTF. DNA of the CDR3: TGTGCCAGCAGCTTATCGGGGACAGCCGGAAACTATGGCTACACCTTC. The rearrangement uses TRBV7-2 and TRBJ1-2, with 7 bases matching TRBD1. The CDR3 extends over 16 amino acids. CDR1 and CDR2 from the germline V gene are SGHTA and FQGNSA. V was clipped by 2 bases and J by 2 bases; unmatched bases: 8.

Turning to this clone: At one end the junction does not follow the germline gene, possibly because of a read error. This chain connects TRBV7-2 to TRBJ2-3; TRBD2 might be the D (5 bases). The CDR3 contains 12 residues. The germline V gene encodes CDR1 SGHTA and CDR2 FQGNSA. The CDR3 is CASSYPPWTVNF. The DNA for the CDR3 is TGTGCCAGCAGCTACCCCCCTTGGACTGTTAATTTT.

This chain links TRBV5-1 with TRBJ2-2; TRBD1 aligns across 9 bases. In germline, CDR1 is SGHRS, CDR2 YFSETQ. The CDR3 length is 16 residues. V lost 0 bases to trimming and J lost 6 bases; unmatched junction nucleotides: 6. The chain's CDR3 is CASSLVGTGRAGELFF. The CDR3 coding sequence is TGCGCCAGCAGCTTGGTCGGGACAGGGAGGGCCGGGGAGCTGTTTTTT. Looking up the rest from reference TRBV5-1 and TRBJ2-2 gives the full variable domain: KAGVTQTPRYLIKTRGQQVTLSCSPISGHRSVSWYQQTPGQGLQFLFEYFSETQRNKGNFPGRFSGRQFSNSRSEMNVSTLELGDSALYLCASSLVGTGRAGELFFGEGSRLTVL.

The CDR3 here is CSVDDRVGNTEAFF. DNA of the CDR3: TGCAGCGTCGACGACAGGGTCGGGAACACTGAAGCTTTCTTT. The chain recombines TRBV29-1 with TRBJ1-1; 7 bases match TRBD1. The CDR3 totals 14 residues. J lost 1 base, V lost 6 bases, and 8 bases had no gene match. The germline CDR1 and CDR2 sequences are SQVTM and ANQGSEA.

CDR3 residues: CSVELAGEREQFF. CDR3 bases: TGCAGCGTTGAATTAGCGGGAGAACGAGAGCAGTTCTTC. This sequence joins TRBV29-1 and TRBJ2-1, with 9 bases that match TRBD2. Trimming took 2 bases from V and 10 from J; bases not matched to a gene: 6. Germline CDR1 and CDR2: SQVTM and ANQGSEA. The CDR3 contains 13 residues.

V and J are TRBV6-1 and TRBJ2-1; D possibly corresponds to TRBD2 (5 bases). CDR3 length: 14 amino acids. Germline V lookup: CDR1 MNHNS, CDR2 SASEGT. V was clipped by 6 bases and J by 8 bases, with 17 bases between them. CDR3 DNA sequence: TGTGCCAGCAGCCCGAGGGCTGCCAGTGATGAGCAGTTCTTC. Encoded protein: CASSPRAASDEQFF.

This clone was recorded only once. The DNA for the CDR3 is TGTGCCAGCAGCGTAGACCCTAGCGGGACCTACGAGCAGTACTTC. Amino acids: CASSVDPSGTYEQYF. The rearrangement links TRBV9 to TRBJ2-7; 9 positions agree with TRBD2. With 0 bases clipped from V and 2 bases from J, the junction kept 3 bases outside the gene matches. The CDR3 extends over 15 amino acids. Looked up from germline, CDR1 is SGDLS and CDR2 is YYNGEE.

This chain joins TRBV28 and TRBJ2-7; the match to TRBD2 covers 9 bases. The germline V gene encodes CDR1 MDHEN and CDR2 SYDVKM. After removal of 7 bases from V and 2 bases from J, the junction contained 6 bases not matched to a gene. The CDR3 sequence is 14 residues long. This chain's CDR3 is CASTLTSGPYEQYF. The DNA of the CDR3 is TGTGCCAGCACCCTAACTAGCGGGCCCTACGAGCAGTACTTC.

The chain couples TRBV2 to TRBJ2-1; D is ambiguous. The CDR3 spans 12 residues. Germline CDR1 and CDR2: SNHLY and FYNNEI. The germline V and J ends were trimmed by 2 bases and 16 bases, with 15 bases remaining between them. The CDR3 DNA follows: TGTGCCAGCAGTGAACTGGGCAGAAGGCAATTCTTC. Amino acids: CASSELGRRQFF.

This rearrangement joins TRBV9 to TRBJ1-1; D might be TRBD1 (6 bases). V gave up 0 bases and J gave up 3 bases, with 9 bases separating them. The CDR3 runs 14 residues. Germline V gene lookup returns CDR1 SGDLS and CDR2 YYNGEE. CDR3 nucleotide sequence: TGTGCCAGCAGCGTAGAGGGGGGTGACACTGAAGCTTTCTTT. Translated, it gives CASSVEGGDTEAFF.

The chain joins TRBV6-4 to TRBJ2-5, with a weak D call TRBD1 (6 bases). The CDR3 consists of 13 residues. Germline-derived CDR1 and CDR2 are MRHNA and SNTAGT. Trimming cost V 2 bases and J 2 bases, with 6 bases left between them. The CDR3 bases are TGTGCCAGCAGTGACAGGGGGCAAGAGACCCAGTACTTC. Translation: CASSDRGQETQYF.

The CDR3 sequence: CASSLTGDMTEAFF. The CDR3 nucleotides read TGTGCCAGCAGCTTAACAGGGGACATGACTGAAGCTTTCTTT. The chain has TRBV7-3 and TRBJ1-1; weak D call: TRBD1 (6 bases). Deletions cut 0 bases from V and 5 bases from J, with 10 bases between. Germline V CDR1 and CDR2: SGHTA, FQGTGA. The length of the CDR3 is 14 residues.

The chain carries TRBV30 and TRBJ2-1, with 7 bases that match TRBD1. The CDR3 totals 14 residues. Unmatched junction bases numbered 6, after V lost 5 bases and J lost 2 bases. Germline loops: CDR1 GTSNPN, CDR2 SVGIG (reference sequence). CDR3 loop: CAWERGPTYNEQFF. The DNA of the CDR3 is TGTGCCTGGGAAAGGGGGCCGACCTACAATGAGCAGTTCTTC.

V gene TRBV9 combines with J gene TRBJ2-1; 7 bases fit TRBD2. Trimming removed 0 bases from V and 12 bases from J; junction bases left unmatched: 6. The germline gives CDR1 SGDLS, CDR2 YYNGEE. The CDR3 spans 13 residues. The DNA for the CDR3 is TGTGCCAGCAGCGTAGATAGCTCTAGCGGGCAGTTCTTC. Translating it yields CASSVDSSSGQFF.